Each of the 28 T cell receptor beta chains below was sequenced from the same sample in a study of immune evolution from preneoplasia to lung adenocarcinoma (dated by TCRdb to about 2021). Libraries were built with the immunoSEQ multiplex PCR assay. Not all clones reach the TCRdb copy of this immuneACCESS table, which keeps in-frame sequences only. Checked studies attribute under half of the gap to unresolved V genes and leave the rest unexplained. The sample has around 5,500 clones on record, 55% to 70% of them singletons. The ten largest account for around 21% of the sample. Sequencing was carried out using FFPE adjacent normal lung tissue. These TCRs come from a person aged 80 or older with lung adenocarcinoma.

The chain uses TRBV4-1 and TRBJ1-5; D remains unclear. This CDR3 has 14 residues. The V end was cut by 4 bases, the J end by 1 base, with 8 bases between. Germline V CDR1 and CDR2: MGHRA, YSYEKL. CDR3 nucleotide sequence: TGCGCCAGCAGCCTAAGCATAAGCAATCAGCCCCAGCATTTT. This codes for CASSLSISNQPQHF.

The chain recombines TRBV2 with TRBJ2-2, with a possible D match to TRBD1 (5 bases). CDR1 and CDR2 from the germline V gene are SNHLY and FYNNEI. This CDR3 is built from 15 residues. With 0 bases removed from V and 4 bases from J, the gap between germline ends came to 9 bases. CDR3 in amino acids: CASSEAAQGTGELFF. CDR3 in DNA: TGTGCCAGCAGTGAAGCGGCCCAGGGCACCGGGGAGCTGTTTTTT.

CDR3 residues: CASSERTGDSYEQYF. The CDR3 region has the DNA TGTGCCAGCAGTGAACGGACAGGGGACTCCTACGAGCAGTACTTC. The rearrangement links TRBV2 to TRBJ2-7; 9 bases align to TRBD1. This CDR3 comprises 15 residues. CDR1 and CDR2 (germline): SNHLY, FYNNEI. The junction had 2 bases not matched to a gene; V was cut back by 2 bases and J by 0 bases.

The chain combines TRBV29-1 with TRBJ1-4; 8 nucleotides line up with TRBD1. In germline, CDR1 is SQVTM, CDR2 ANQGSEA. The ends lost 6 bases at V and 8 bases at J; junction bases unmatched: 5. The CDR3 consists of 12 residues. CDR3 sequence reads: CSVTGQAEKLFF. DNA for the CDR3: TGCAGCGTGACGGGACAGGCGGAAAAACTGTTTTTT.

The rearrangement joins TRBV6-5 to TRBJ2-7; weak D call: TRBD1 (6 bases). The CDR3 consists of 14 residues. Deletions cut 2 bases from V and 3 bases from J, with 11 bases between. Germline assignment: CDR1 MNHEY and CDR2 SVGAGI. For the CDR3, the DNA is TGTGCCAGCAGTTACCGGGGCAGGGGCTACGAGCAGTACTTC. Translating gives CASSYRGRGYEQYF.

The chain recombines TRBV20-1 with TRBJ2-1; D not certain. Germline V CDR1 and CDR2: DFQATT, SNEGSKA (reference sequence). This CDR3 is built from 11 residues. Trimming shortened V by 1 base and J by 4 bases, and 2 bases separated the two germline ends. The CDR3 region is CSARGYNEQFF. The CDR3 region has the DNA TGCAGTGCTAGAGGATACAATGAGCAGTTCTTC.

The V call is TRBV4-1, the J call TRBJ2-5, with 8 bases identical to TRBD2. Germline V gene lookup returns CDR1 MGHRA and CDR2 YSYEKL. The length of the CDR3 is 16 residues. After removal of 0 bases from V and 5 bases from J, the junction contained 8 bases not matched to a gene. This chain's CDR3 is CASSQDPGGQEETQYF. The CDR3 DNA is TGCGCCAGCAGCCAAGATCCGGGGGGGCAGGAGGAGACCCAGTACTTC.

This clone is medium-sized in the sample. CDR3 amino acids: CASRSGLAGESGELFF. DNA of the CDR3: TGTGCCAGCAGATCCGGACTAGCGGGGGAATCCGGGGAGCTGTTTTTT. The chain recombines TRBV14 with TRBJ2-2; 13 nucleotides match TRBD2. This CDR3 is built from 16 residues. V shed 6 bases and J 6 bases; nucleotides not matched to a gene: 7. Germline lookup yields CDR1 SGHDN and CDR2 FVKESK. Together with reference TRBV14 and TRBJ2-2, the CDR3 gives the full variable domain: EAGVTQFPSHSVIEKGQTVTLRCDPISGHDNLYWYRRVMGKEIKFLLHFVKESKQDESGMPNNRFLAERTGGTYSTLKVQPAELEDSGVYFCASRSGLAGESGELFFGEGSRLTVL.

The sample holds one count of this clone. V usage is TRBV4-1 and J usage is TRBJ2-3; possible D gene TRBD2, 7 bases. CDR3 length: 19 amino acids. V was clipped by 0 bases and J by 2 bases, with 21 bases between them. Germline values: CDR1 MGHRA, CDR2 YSYEKL. CDR3 amino acids: CASSQEGLGLQGPTDTQYF. The CDR3 bases are TGCGCCAGCAGCCAAGAGGGTCTGGGACTACAGGGTCCCACAGATACGCAGTATTTT.

This clone turned up a few times. The gene calls are TRBV18 and TRBJ2-7; D not resolved. This CDR3 spans 14 amino acids. The V gene lost 0 bases and the J gene lost 5 bases, with 11 bases spanning the gap. From germline, CDR1 is KGHSH and CDR2 LQKENI. CDR3 in DNA: TGTGCCAGCTCACCACCGATCCTTACCCACGAGCAGTACTTC. It translates to CASSPPILTHEQYF.

The CDR3 DNA reads TGTGCCAGCAGTAGAGGGACTACCGACAATGAGCAGTTCTTC. It is translated as CASSRGTTDNEQFF. This rearrangement joins TRBV27 to TRBJ2-1; 7 bases are shared with TRBD2. After removal of 5 bases from V and 5 bases from J, the junction contained 6 bases not matched to a gene. This CDR3 spans 14 amino acids. The V gene's germline CDR1 is MNHEY and CDR2 SMNVEV (reference sequence).

The V gene is TRBV2, the J gene TRBJ1-1, with D unresolved. Trimming shortened V by 5 bases and J by 7 bases, and 8 bases separated the two germline ends. Germline CDR1 and CDR2: SNHLY and FYNNEI. This CDR3 comprises 11 residues. The CDR3 DNA follows: TGTGCCAGCAGTAGACAAAGTGAAGCTTTCTTT. Its protein is CASSRQSEAFF.

The chain employs TRBV28 and TRBJ1-1; D is possibly TRBD1 (5 bases). V was clipped by 7 bases and J by 6 bases, with 21 bases between them. Germline assignment: CDR1 MDHEN and CDR2 SYDVKM. The CDR3 covers 15 residues. The CDR3 DNA follows: TGTGCCAGCACCGGGGGATGGGGGGTTAGCGCTGAAGCTTTCTTT. Protein sequence: CASTGGWGVSAEAFF.

This sequence joins TRBV28 and TRBJ2-7, with TRBD2 identical over 8 bases. V shed 9 bases, J shed 6 bases, and the junction held 10 bases outside the gene matches. Germline-derived CDR1 and CDR2 are MDHEN and SYDVKM. CDR3 length equals 13 residues. The CDR3 region has the DNA TGTGCCAGTTACGGCGGGGGGATCGGCGAGCAGTACTTC. Protein sequence: CASYGGGIGEQYF.

The chain carries TRBV28 and TRBJ2-7, with 7 nucleotides matching TRBD1. The CDR3 length is 15 residues. CDR1 and CDR2 from the germline V gene are MDHEN and SYDVKM. The trim removed 4 bases at V and 7 bases at J, leaving 13 bases unmatched. The CDR3, as DNA: TGTGCCAGCAGTTCCGGGACAGCCGATTTTAAGGAGCAGTACTTC. Its protein is CASSSGTADFKEQYF.

This chain's CDR3 is CASSQDQAINTGELFF. The CDR3 region has the DNA TGTGCCAGCAGCCAAGATCAGGCGATTAACACCGGGGAGCTGTTTTTT. The chain carries TRBV14 and TRBJ2-2; D call uncertain. The ends were cut back, 0 bases at V and 2 bases at J, with 10 bases in the middle. The CDR3 contains 16 residues. CDR1 SGHDN and CDR2 FVKESK come from the germline V gene.

This chain links TRBV4-3 with TRBJ2-5, with 7 bases fitting TRBD1. V lost 1 base to trimming and J lost 2 bases; unmatched junction nucleotides: 4. CDR1 is LGHNA and CDR2 is YSLEER in the germline V gene. The CDR3 extends over 15 amino acids. This CDR3 is CASSQGTGDQETQYF. The CDR3 DNA reads TGCGCCAGCAGCCAAGGGACAGGCGATCAAGAGACCCAGTACTTC.

The V gene is TRBV7-8, the J gene TRBJ2-7; 7 bases agree with TRBD1. V gave up 1 base and J gave up 0 bases; unmatched junction bases: 3. CDR3 length: 15 residues. CDR1 and CDR2 from the germline V gene are SGHVS and FQNEAQ. In DNA form, the CDR3 reads TGTGCCAGCAGCTTAGGGACAGGACTCTCCTACGAGCAGTACTTC. This encodes CASSLGTGLSYEQYF.

This rearrangement joins TRBV7-2 to TRBJ2-7; no clear D. The V gene lost 2 bases and the J gene lost 0 bases, with 2 bases spanning the gap. CDR1 is SGHTA and CDR2 is FQGNSA in the germline V gene. The CDR3 covers 12 residues. CDR3 nucleotides: TGTGCCAGCAGCTTACCCTCCTACGAGCAGTACTTC. It encodes CASSLPSYEQYF. Variable domain in full (rest from reference TRBV7-2 and TRBJ2-7): GAGVSQSPSNKVTEKGKDVELRCDPISGHTALYWYRQSLGQGLEFLIYFQGNSAPDKSGLPSDRFSAERTGGSVSTLTIQRTQQEDSAVYLCASSLPSYEQYFGPGTRLTVT.

This clone was detected only once. The rearrangement joins TRBV28 to TRBJ2-1, with a tentative D call TRBD1 (5 bases). In germline, CDR1 is MDHEN, CDR2 SYDVKM. The CDR3 runs 15 residues. The ends were cut back, 10 bases at V and 2 bases at J, with 18 bases in the middle. The CDR3 DNA follows: TGTGCCATAAAGGGGATGGCAGAGGCCTACAATGAGCAGTTCTTC. Translating gives CAIKGMAEAYNEQFF.

The chain uses TRBV7-9 and TRBJ1-2; the match to TRBD1 covers 9 bases. This CDR3 contains 15 residues. CDR1 is SEHNR and CDR2 is FQNEAQ in the germline V gene (reference sequence). J lost 5 bases, V lost 5 bases, and 9 bases had no gene match. CDR3 residues: CASSATGQGGYGYTF. CDR3 in DNA: TGTGCCAGCAGCGCCACGGGACAGGGAGGGTATGGCTACACCTTC. The entire variable domain, with the rest obtained from reference TRBV7-9 and TRBJ1-2, is as follows: DTGVSQNPRHKITKRGQNVTFRCDPISEHNRLYWYRQTLGQGPEFLTYFQNEAQLEKSRLLSDRFSAERPKGSFSTLEIQRTEQGDSAMYLCASSATGQGGYGYTFGSGTRLTVV.

The chain uses TRBV9 and TRBJ2-3; 7 bases agree with TRBD1. V lost 4 bases to trimming and J lost 1 base; unmatched junction nucleotides: 12. The germline gives CDR1 SGDLS, CDR2 YYNGEE. The CDR3 loop spans 17 amino acids. The CDR3 loop is CASSQAGKGARTDTQYF. In nucleotides, the CDR3 is TGTGCCAGCAGCCAGGCTGGAAAGGGGGCGCGCACAGATACGCAGTATTTT.

The chain links TRBV7-9 to TRBJ2-1; 7 bases align to TRBD2. Unmatched junction bases numbered 0, after V lost 0 bases and J lost 4 bases. The CDR3 length is 14 residues. The germline gives CDR1 SEHNR, CDR2 FQNEAQ (reference sequence). CDR3 bases: TGTGCCAGCAGCTTAGCACTAGCGTACAATGAGCAGTTCTTC. Residues: CASSLALAYNEQFF.

This clone was detected a few times. At one boundary the junction diverges from the germline segment, which might be a read error. This chain joins TRBV6-7 and TRBJ2-7, with D possibly TRBD1 on 5 matching bases. TRBV6-7 is an ORF for which the function is uncertain. The CDR3 is 12 amino acids. The CDR3 DNA sequence: TGTGACACCATTATACCCCGGGCCCCAGGGCGCTTC. Protein: CDTIIPRAPGRF.

The chain employs TRBV9 and TRBJ1-2; 7 bases match TRBD1. The CDR3 has 15 amino acids. CDR1 SGDLS and CDR2 YYNGEE come from the germline V gene. The junction had 14 bases not matched to a gene; V was cut back by 4 bases and J by 8 bases. The chain's CDR3 is CASSPFLQGTLGYTF. The CDR3 DNA sequence: TGTGCCAGCAGCCCATTTTTACAGGGGACTCTCGGCTACACCTTC.

This sequence joins TRBV29-1 and TRBJ2-1; tentative D call: TRBD1 (6 bases). The CDR3 is 11 residues long. V lost 7 bases and J 8 bases, leaving 12 bases between the germline ends. CDR1 is SQVTM and CDR2 is ANQGSEA in the germline V gene. The CDR3, as DNA: TGCAGCGCCCGGACAGCAGATGAGCAGTTCTTC. This sequence encodes CSARTADEQFF.

The DNA for the CDR3 is TGTGCCAGCAGCTTGCGGGGGGGCCGCTACGAGCAGTACTTC. It codes for CASSLRGGRYEQYF. This chain uses TRBV11-1 with TRBJ2-7, with TRBD2 identical over 9 bases. The CDR3 runs 14 residues. V dropped 3 bases and J dropped 3; count of bases not matched to a gene: 3. CDR1 and CDR2 from the germline V gene are SGHAT and FQDESV (reference sequence).

The chain employs TRBV12-1 and TRBJ2-7; the table's D gene call, TRBD1, was not cross checked with the DNA. TRBV12-1 is flagged as a pseudogene. The CDR3 consists of 18 residues. The CDR3 DNA reads as TGTGCCAGCAGCTTTGCGGGGGACAGGGTTATCTCCTTCCTCGAGCAGTACTTC. Protein product: CASSFAGDRVISFLEQYF.